This TCR beta chain appears in the sequencing data of a study of shared clonotypes between healthy human individuals. This clone was seen only once. TCRdb's table, derived via immunoSEQ multiplex PCR, lists solely in-frame clones and lacks some. The sample yields over a million clones, approximately 70% seen once. The CDR3 is 16 amino acids. CDR1 LGHNA and CDR2 YSLEER come from the germline V gene. Trimming took 4 bases from V and 4 from J; bases not matched to a gene: 9. Healthy adults negative for HIV, lacking recent acute infections or vaccinations, served as donors. Sequenced input: memory CD4+ T cells sorted from blood. The subset: CD45RA-negative fraction. The chain uses TRBV4-3 and TRBJ2-1; TRBD2 aligns across 8 bases. The clonotype comes from a young man in good health. Written as DNA, the CDR3 is TGCGCCAGCAGCCCCCGTCAAGCGGGAGTATACAATGAGCAGTTCTTC. It translates to CASSPRQAGVYNEQFF.